This passage covers 10 T cell receptor beta chains from one sample sequenced in a study of T cell responses to AZD1222 COVID-19 vaccine. TCRdb keeps only in-frame clones here, not all; method: immunoSEQ multiplex PCR. The sample includes some 110,000 clones, 75% to 90% of them seen just once. The sample was peripheral blood, taken on day 0 of AZD1222 vaccination. Every receptor here comes from an adult in good health.

V usage is TRBV4-2 and J usage is TRBJ2-1; D is possibly TRBD1 or TRBD2 (7 bases each). CDR3 length: 17 residues. The V end was cut by 4 bases, the J end by 4 bases, with 20 bases between. The germline V gene has CDR1 LGHNA and CDR2 YNFKEQ. The CDR3 spells CASSLVLQRDRYNEQFF. CDR3 DNA: TGTGCCAGCAGCCTCGTTCTTCAGCGGGACAGATACAATGAGCAGTTCTTC.

The chain carries TRBV7-2 and TRBJ2-5; D not certain. V lost 4 bases, J lost 1 base, and 10 bases lay in between. The V gene's germline CDR1 is SGHTA and CDR2 FQGNSA. The CDR3 is made up of 14 amino acids. This CDR3 reads CASSSAVFQETQYF. The CDR3 nucleotides are TGTGCCAGCAGCTCCGCGGTTTTCCAAGAGACCCAGTACTTC.

The chain carries TRBV27 and TRBJ2-7; tentative D call: TRBD2 (6 bases). The CDR3 totals 14 residues. Germline CDR1 is MNHEY and CDR2 is SMNVEV (reference sequence). Trimming removed 3 bases from V and 5 bases from J, with 14 bases in between. The CDR3 DNA reads TGTGCCAGCAGTTTCGTAACTAGCCCTCACGAGCAGTACTTC. As protein: CASSFVTSPHEQYF.

The V gene is TRBV7-2, the J gene TRBJ1-2; D is uncertain. This CDR3 comprises 15 residues. Deletions cut 1 base from V and 0 bases from J, with 9 bases between. Germline lookup yields CDR1 SGHTA and CDR2 FQGNSA. CDR3 in DNA: TGTGCCAGCAGCTTAGATGCCAGCACTAACTATGGCTACACCTTC. It encodes CASSLDASTNYGYTF. Complete variable domain (other parts from reference TRBV7-2 and TRBJ1-2): GAGVSQSPSNKVTEKGKDVELRCDPISGHTALYWYRQSLGQGLEFLIYFQGNSAPDKSGLPSDRFSAERTGGSVSTLTIQRTQQEDSAVYLCASSLDASTNYGYTFGSGTRLTVV.

The V call is TRBV4-1, the J call TRBJ2-1; 7 bases agree with TRBD1. This CDR3 region has 15 residues. J was trimmed by 2 bases and V by 4 bases; bases with no gene match: 5. Looked up from germline, CDR1 is MGHRA and CDR2 is YSYEKL. CDR3 DNA sequence: TGCGCCAGCAGCCTCGACAGGGTCCCCTACAATGAGCAGTTCTTC. Protein sequence: CASSLDRVPYNEQFF.

By sample fraction, this clone is medium-sized. The gene calls are TRBV4-1 and TRBJ2-7; TRBD1 agrees at 8 bases. CDR1 MGHRA and CDR2 YSYEKL come from the germline V gene. The junction had 8 bases not matched to a gene; V was cut back by 4 bases and J by 3 bases. CDR3 size: 15 residues. The CDR3: CASSRPGTGVYEQYF. The DNA of the CDR3 is TGCGCCAGCAGCCGTCCCGGGACAGGAGTCTACGAGCAGTACTTC.

This chain links TRBV6-5 with TRBJ1-1; 10 nucleotides agree with TRBD1. V lost 11 bases and J lost 0; bases outside the gene matches: 9. This CDR3 has 15 residues. Germline V CDR1 and CDR2: MNHEY, SVGAGI. The CDR3 DNA sequence: TGTGCCTGCTATCGGGACAGGGGTATGAACACTGAAGCTTTCTTT. Protein sequence: CACYRDRGMNTEAFF.

The gene calls are TRBV4-3 and TRBJ1-3, with 8 bases matching TRBD1. This CDR3 comprises 15 residues. V shed 1 base, J shed 11 bases, and the junction held 10 bases outside the gene matches. CDR1 and CDR2 (germline): LGHNA, YSLEER. The CDR3 sequence: CASSQGAGGPESIYF. CDR3 DNA sequence: TGCGCCAGCAGCCAAGGGGCAGGGGGCCCGGAGTCCATATATTTT.

The V call is TRBV28, the J call TRBJ1-4, with D perhaps matching TRBD1 (5 bases). CDR3 length: 15 residues. The V gene's germline CDR1 is MDHEN and CDR2 SYDVKM. V dropped 3 bases and J dropped 0 bases, with 8 bases sitting between them. In nucleotides, the CDR3 is TGTGCCAGCAGTTTCGGAGGGGCAACTAATGAAAAACTGTTTTTT. Its protein product is CASSFGGATNEKLFF.

This sequence joins TRBV2 and TRBJ2-1; TRBD2 matches 7 bases. Germline-derived CDR1 and CDR2 are SNHLY and FYNNEI. There are 14 residues in the CDR3. V dropped 6 bases and J dropped 2; count of bases not matched to a gene: 4. CDR3 protein: CASRDSGPYNEQFF. CDR3 coding DNA: TGTGCCAGCAGAGATAGCGGGCCCTACAATGAGCAGTTCTTC.